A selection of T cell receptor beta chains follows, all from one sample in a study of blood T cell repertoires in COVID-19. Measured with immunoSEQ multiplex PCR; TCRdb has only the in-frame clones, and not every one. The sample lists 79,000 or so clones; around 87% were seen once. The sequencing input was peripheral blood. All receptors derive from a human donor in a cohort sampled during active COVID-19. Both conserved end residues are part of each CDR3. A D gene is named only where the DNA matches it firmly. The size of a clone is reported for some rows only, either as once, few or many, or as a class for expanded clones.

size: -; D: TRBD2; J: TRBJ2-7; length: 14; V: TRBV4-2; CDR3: CASSLLGGRGEQYF; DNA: TGTGCCAGCAGCCTACTGGGCGGGAGAGGGGAGCAGTACTTC
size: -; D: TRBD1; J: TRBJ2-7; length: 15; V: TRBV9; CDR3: CASSPDRVSTYEQYF; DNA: TGTGCCAGCAGCCCCGACAGGGTTAGCACCTACGAGCAGTACTTC
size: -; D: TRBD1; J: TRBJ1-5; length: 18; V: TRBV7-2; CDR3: CASSLTGTGGTSNQPQHF; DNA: TGTGCCAGCAGCCTGACCGGGACAGGGGGCACGAGCAATCAGCCCCAGCATTTT
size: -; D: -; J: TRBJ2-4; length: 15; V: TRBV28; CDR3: CASSLGTPAKNIQYF; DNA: TGTGCCAGCAGTTTAGGGACTCCAGCCAAAAACATTCAGTACTTC
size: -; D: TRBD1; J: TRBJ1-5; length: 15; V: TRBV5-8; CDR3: CASSAGQGTNQPQHF; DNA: TGTGCCAGCAGCGCAGGACAGGGGACTAATCAGCCCCAGCATTTT
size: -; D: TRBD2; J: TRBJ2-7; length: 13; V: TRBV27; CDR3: CASAGLVPYEQYF; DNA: TGTGCCAGCGCCGGACTAGTACCCTACGAGCAGTACTTC
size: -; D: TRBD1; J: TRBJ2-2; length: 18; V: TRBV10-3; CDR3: CAISESSGQGVNTGELFF; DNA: TGTGCCATCAGTGAGTCATCCGGACAGGGGGTAAACACCGGGGAGCTGTTTTTT
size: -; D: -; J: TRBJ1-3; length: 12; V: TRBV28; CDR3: CASSPTRNTIYF; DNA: TGTGCCAGCAGTCCGACACGAAACACCATATATTTT
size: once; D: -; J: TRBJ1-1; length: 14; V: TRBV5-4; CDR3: CASSFKTDNTEAFF; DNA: TGTGCCAGCAGCTTCAAGACAGACAACACTGAAGCTTTCTTT
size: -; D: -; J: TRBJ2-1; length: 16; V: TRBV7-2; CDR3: CASSLLVGSSYNEQFF; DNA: TGTGCCAGCAGCTTACTCGTGGGGAGCTCCTACAATGAGCAGTTCTTC
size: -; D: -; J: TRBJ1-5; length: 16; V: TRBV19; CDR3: CASSIVNSPRSGPQHF; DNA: TGTGCCAGTAGTATAGTAAATTCCCCTCGTTCCGGGCCCCAGCATTTT
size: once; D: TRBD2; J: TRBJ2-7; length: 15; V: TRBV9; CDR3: CASSVGWTSAYEQYF; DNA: TGTGCCAGCAGCGTAGGCTGGACTAGCGCTTACGAGCAGTACTTC
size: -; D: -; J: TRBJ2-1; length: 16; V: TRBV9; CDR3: CASSPRPQGIYNEQFF; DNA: TGTGCCAGCAGCCCTCGCCCCCAGGGGATTTACAATGAGCAGTTCTTC
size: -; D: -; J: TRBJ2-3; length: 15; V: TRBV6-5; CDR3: CASSSAGQLTDTQYF; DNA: TGTGCCAGCAGTTCCGCGGGACAGCTCACAGATACGCAGTATTTT
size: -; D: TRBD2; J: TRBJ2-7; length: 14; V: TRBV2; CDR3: CASTVGGSYYEQYF; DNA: TGTGCCAGCACAGTAGGCGGGAGTTACTACGAGCAGTACTTC
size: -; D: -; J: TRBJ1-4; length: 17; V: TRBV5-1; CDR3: CASSLVGPLYRPEKLFF; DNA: TGCGCCAGCAGCTTGGTGGGCCCGCTCTATCGACCTGAAAAACTGTTTTTT
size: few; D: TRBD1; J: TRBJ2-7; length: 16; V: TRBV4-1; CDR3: CASSPDTGVGSYEQYF; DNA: TGCGCCAGCAGCCCCGATACAGGGGTAGGATCCTACGAGCAGTACTTC
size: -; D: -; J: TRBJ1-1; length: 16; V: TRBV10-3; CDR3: CAISEPPRGRGTEAFF; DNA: TGTGCCATCAGTGAGCCGCCTCGCGGCAGGGGCACTGAAGCTTTCTTT
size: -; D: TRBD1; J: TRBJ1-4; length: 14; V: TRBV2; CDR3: CASRPGQGEEKLFF; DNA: TGTGCCAGCAGGCCGGGACAGGGAGAAGAAAAACTGTTTTTT
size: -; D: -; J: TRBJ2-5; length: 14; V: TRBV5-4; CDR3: CASSSYRGGETQYF; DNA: TGTGCCAGCAGCTCGTACAGGGGGGGAGAGACCCAGTACTTC
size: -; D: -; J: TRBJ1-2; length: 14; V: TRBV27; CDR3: CASSLPHGYYGYTF; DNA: TGTGCCAGCAGTCTACCCCACGGGTACTATGGCTACACCTTC
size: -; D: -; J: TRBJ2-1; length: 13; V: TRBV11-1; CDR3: CASSNRRVNEQFF; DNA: TGTGCCAGCAGCAACCGCAGGGTTAATGAGCAGTTCTTC
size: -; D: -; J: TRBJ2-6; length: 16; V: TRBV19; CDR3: CASRTPPGTGANVLTF; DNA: TGTGCCAGTAGAACCCCCCCGGGGACTGGGGCCAACGTCCTGACTTTC
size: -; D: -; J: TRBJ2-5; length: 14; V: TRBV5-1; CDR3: CASSPSPGGETQYF; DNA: TGCGCCAGCAGCCCAAGTCCCGGGGGAGAGACCCAGTACTTC